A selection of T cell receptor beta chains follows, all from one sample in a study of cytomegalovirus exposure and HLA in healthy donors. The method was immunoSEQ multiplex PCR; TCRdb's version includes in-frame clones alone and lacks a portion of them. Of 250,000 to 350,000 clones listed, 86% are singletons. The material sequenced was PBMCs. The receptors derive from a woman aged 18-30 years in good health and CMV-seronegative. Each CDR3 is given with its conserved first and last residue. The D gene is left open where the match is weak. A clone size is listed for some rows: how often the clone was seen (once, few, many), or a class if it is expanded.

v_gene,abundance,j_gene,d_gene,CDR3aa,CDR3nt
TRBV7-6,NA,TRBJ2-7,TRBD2,CASSLWTSGENEQYF,TGTGCCAGCAGCTTATGGACTAGCGGGGAAAACGAGCAGTACTTC
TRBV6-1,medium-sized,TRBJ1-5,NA,CASSEGEGGNQPQHF,TGTGCCAGCAGTGAAGGGGAGGGAGGCAATCAGCCCCAGCATTTT
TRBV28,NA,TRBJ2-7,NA,CASSLGRTGSYEQYF,TGTGCCAGCAGTTTAGGGAGGACCGGCTCCTACGAGCAGTACTTC
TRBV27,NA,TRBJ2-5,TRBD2,CASSPTSGRAEETQYF,TGTGCCAGCAGTCCGACTAGCGGGAGGGCCGAGGAGACCCAGTACTTC
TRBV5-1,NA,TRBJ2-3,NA,CASSGGTASSTDTQYF,TGCGCCAGCAGCGGAGGGACAGCCTCTAGCACAGATACGCAGTATTTT
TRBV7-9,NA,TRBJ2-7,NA,CASSSRGGFYEQYF,TGTGCCAGCAGCTCTAGGGGGGGATTCTACGAGCAGTACTTC
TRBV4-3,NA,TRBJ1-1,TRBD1,CASSQDRTGNTEAFF,TGCGCCAGCAGCCAGGATAGGACAGGCAACACTGAAGCTTTCTTT
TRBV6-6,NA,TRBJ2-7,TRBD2,CASSSRGLAASYEQYF,TGTGCCAGCAGTTCACGGGGACTAGCGGCCTCCTACGAGCAGTACTTC
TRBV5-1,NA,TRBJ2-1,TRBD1,CASRPGQGNEQFF,TGCGCCAGCAGGCCGGGACAGGGTAATGAGCAGTTCTTC
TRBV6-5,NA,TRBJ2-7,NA,CASSYDGTSPYEQYF,TGTGCCAGCAGTTACGACGGGACATCACCCTACGAGCAGTACTTC
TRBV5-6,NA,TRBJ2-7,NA,CASSLGTGRDEQYF,TGTGCCAGCAGCTTGGGGACAGGGAGGGACGAGCAGTACTTC
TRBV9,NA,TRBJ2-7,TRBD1,CASSVAGGLVYEQYF,TGTGCCAGCAGCGTAGCAGGGGGCTTGGTGTACGAGCAGTACTTC
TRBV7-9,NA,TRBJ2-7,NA,CASSLGAGHEQYF,TGTGCCAGCAGCTTGGGCGCAGGGCACGAGCAGTACTTC
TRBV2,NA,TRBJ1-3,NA,CASRYTTLGNTIYF,TGTGCCAGCAGATACACCACCCTGGGAAACACCATATATTTT
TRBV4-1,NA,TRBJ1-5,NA,CASSQPIGGTLGQPQHF,TGCGCCAGCAGCCAACCTATCGGGGGGACCCTGGGGCAGCCCCAGCATTTT
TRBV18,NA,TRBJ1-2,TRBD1,CASSLDRDSFNYGYTF,TGTGCCAGCTCACTAGACCGGGACAGCTTTAACTATGGCTACACCTTC